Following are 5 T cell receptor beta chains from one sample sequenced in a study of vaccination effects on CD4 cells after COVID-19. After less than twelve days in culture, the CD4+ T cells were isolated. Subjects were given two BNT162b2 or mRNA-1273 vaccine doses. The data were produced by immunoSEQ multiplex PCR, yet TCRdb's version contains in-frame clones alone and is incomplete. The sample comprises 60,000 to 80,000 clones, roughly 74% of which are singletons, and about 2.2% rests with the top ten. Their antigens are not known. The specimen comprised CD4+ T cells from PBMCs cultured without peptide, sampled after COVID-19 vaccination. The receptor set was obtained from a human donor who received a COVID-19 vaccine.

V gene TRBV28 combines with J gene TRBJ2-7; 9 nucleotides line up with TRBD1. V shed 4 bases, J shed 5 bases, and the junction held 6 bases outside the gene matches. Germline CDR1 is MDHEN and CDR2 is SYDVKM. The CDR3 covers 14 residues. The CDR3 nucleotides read TGTGCCAGCAGTTCGCCTTGGACAGGGGACGAGCAGTACGTC. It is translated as CASSSPWTGDEQYV.

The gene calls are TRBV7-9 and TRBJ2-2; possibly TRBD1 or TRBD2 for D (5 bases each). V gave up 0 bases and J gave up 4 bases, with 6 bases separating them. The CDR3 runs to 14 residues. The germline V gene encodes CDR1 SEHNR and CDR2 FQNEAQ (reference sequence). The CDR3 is CASSLARGTGELFF. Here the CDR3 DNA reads TGTGCCAGCAGCTTAGCGAGGGGCACCGGGGAGCTGTTTTTT.

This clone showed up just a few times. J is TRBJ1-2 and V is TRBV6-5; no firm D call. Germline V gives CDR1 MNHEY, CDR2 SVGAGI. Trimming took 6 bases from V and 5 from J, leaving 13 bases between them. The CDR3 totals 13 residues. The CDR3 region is CASRGWPLYGYTF. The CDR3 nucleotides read TGTGCCAGCAGAGGGTGGCCTCTTTATGGCTACACCTTC.

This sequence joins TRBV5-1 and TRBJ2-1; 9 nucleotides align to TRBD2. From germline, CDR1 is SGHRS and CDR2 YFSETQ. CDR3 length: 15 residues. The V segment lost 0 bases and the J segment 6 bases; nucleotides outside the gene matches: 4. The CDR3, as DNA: TGCGCCAGCAGCTTGGCCGGGACTAGCATCAATGAGCAGTTCTTC. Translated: CASSLAGTSINEQFF.

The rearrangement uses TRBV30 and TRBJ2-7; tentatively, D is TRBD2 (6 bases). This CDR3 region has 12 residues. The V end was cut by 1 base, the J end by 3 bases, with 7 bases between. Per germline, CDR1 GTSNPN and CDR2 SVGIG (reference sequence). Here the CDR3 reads CAWSAGSYEQYV. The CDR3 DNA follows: TGTGCCTGGAGTGCCGGGAGCTACGAGCAGTACGTC.